Given below is one T cell receptor beta chain in context. Its antigen is as yet unknown. Sequenced material consisted of expressed TCRB transcripts (all of the isolated RNA was reverse transcribed). Naive, central memory and regulatory T cell samples came to a mean of approximately 3.6 million reads. TCRdb's copy holds only in-frame clones and misses some; the assay was immunoSEQ multiplex PCR. The sample lists hundreds of thousands of clones; around 15% were seen once. Sampling consisted of one heparinised blood draw per donor, averaging around 110 mL. V was pared by 2 bases and J by 0 bases, with 14 bases between. Per the germline V gene, CDR1 is MDHEN and CDR2 is SYDVKM. CDR3 length equals 16 residues. The data were obtained in a study of beta chain features in type 1 diabetes. Study at large: The study found patients and healthy donors alike in age, gender and cell yields.

General study findings and limits: Significant though moderate, a shortening of TCRB CDR3s appeared in all four CD4+ subsets of Type 1 diabetes patients. There were fewer insertions and more deletions at the VDJ junctions of type 1 diabetes patients.

Sequenced: naive CD4+ T cells from blood. The chain carries TRBV28 and TRBJ2-7, with a weak D call TRBD1 (6 bases). The TCR was taken from a young man with type 1 diabetes. The DNA of the CDR3 is TGTGCCAGCAGTTTAGTGTCCGGCAGGGGCTCCTACGAGCAGTACTTC. The encoded protein is CASSLVSGRGSYEQYF.